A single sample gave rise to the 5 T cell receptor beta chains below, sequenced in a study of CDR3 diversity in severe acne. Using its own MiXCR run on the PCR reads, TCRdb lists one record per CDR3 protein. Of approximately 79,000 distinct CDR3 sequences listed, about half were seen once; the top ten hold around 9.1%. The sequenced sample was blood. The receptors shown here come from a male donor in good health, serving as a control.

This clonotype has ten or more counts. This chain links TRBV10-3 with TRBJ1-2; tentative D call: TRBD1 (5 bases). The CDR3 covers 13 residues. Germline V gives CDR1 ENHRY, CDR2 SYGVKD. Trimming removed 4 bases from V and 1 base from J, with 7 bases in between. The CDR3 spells CAISGQSNYGYTF. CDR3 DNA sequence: TGTGCCATCAGTGGACAGAGTAACTATGGCTACACCTTC.

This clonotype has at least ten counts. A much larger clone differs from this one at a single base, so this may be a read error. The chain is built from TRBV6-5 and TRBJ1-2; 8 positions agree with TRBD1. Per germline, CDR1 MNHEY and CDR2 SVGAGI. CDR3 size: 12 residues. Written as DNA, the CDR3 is TGTGCCAGCAGTGGGCCCCCAGGGGGCTACGCCTTC. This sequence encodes CASSGPPGGYAF.

CDR3 in amino acids: CASSTIRDRGSGNQPQHF. The CDR3 DNA sequence: TGTGCCAGCAGCACAATCCGGGACAGGGGGTCGGGCAATCAGCCCCAGCATTTT. The chain employs TRBV7-8 and TRBJ1-5, with 11 nucleotides matching TRBD1. CDR3 length equals 18 residues. Germline V gives CDR1 SGHVS, CDR2 FQNEAQ. V trimming: 5 bases; J trimming: 2 bases; junction bases outside the gene matches: 11.

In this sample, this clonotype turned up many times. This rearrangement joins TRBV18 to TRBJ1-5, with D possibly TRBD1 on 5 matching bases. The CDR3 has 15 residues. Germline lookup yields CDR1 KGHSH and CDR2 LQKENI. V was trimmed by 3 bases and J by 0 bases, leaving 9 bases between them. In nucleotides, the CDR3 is TGTGCCAGCTCACCGACAGCGGATAGCAATCAGCCCCAGCATTTT. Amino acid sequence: CASSPTADSNQPQHF.

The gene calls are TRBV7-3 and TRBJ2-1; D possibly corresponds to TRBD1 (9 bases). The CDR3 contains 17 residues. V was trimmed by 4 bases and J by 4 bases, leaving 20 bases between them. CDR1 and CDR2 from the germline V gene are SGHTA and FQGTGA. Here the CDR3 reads CASSSGGDRASYNEQFF. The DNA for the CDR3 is TGTGCCAGCAGCTCCGGGGGGGACAGGGCTAGTTACAATGAGCAGTTCTTC.